The 19 T cell receptor beta chains presented below share a single source sample, sequenced in a study of molecular identifiers for immune sequencing clone quantification. TCRdb reprocessed the PCR reads via MiXCR and lists one record per CDR3 protein. The sample lists about 40,000 distinct CDR3 sequences, about a fifth seen once, with approximately 1% in the top ten. The specimen was naive CD8+ T cells from blood, with Jurkat cell RNA spiked in. Described subset: FACS-sorted CD8+CD4-CCR7+CD45RA+ naive T cells. All receptors come from a human donor in good health. Some libraries in this study had Jurkat cell RNA spiked in.

This clonotype was seen at least ten times. The chain uses TRBV27 and TRBJ2-3; tentatively, D is TRBD2 (5 bases). V dropped 2 bases and J dropped 0 bases, with 9 bases sitting between them. The length of the CDR3 is 15 residues. CDR1 is MNHEY, CDR2 SMNVEV, per germline (reference sequence). In DNA form, the CDR3 reads TGTGCCAGCAGTTTAGACGCGGGTAGCACAGATACGCAGTATTTT. As protein: CASSLDAGSTDTQYF.

This clonotype has at least ten counts. This chain connects TRBV20-1 to TRBJ1-5, with 9 nucleotides matching TRBD1. Germline V lookup: CDR1 DFQATT, CDR2 SNEGSKA (reference sequence). The CDR3 has 15 residues. The junction had 7 bases not matched to a gene; V was cut back by 3 bases and J by 4 bases. CDR3 in DNA: TGCAGTGCTAGCCGGACAGGGGCCTTTAATCAGCCCCAGCATTTT. Residues: CSASRTGAFNQPQHF.

The V gene is TRBV5-1, the J gene TRBJ2-7; maybe TRBD1 (6 bases). The CDR3 extends over 14 amino acids. With 4 bases removed from V and 3 bases from J, the gap between germline ends came to 14 bases. CDR1 is SGHRS, CDR2 YFSETQ, per germline. The CDR3: CASSPRDTRYEQYF. The CDR3 coding sequence is TGCGCCAGCAGCCCCCGGGACACTCGCTACGAGCAGTACTTC.

Ten or more counts support this clonotype. The V call is TRBV6-5, the J call TRBJ2-3, with 7 bases that match TRBD1. The CDR3 loop spans 14 amino acids. Unmatched junction bases numbered 7, after V lost 8 bases and J lost 2 bases. Germline V gene lookup returns CDR1 MNHEY and CDR2 SVGAGI. The chain's CDR3 is CASADRAPTDTQYF. The CDR3 nucleotides are TGTGCCAGCGCAGACAGGGCGCCCACAGATACGCAGTATTTT.

This clonotype was counted at least ten times. The genes are TRBV3-1 and TRBJ2-7, with a weak D call TRBD2 (5 bases). Trimming removed 8 bases at V and 7 bases at J, with 12 bases between. This CDR3 comprises 11 residues. CDR1 is LGHDT, CDR2 YNNKEL, per germline (reference sequence). CDR3 bases: TGTGCCAGCGGAGCGGCAAGTGAGCAGTACTTC. As protein: CASGAASEQYF.

This clonotype was counted ten times or more. V usage is TRBV20-1 and J usage is TRBJ2-7; D possibly uses TRBD1 or TRBD2 (5 bases each). Germline lookup yields CDR1 DFQATT and CDR2 SNEGSKA (reference sequence). Trimming cost V 3 bases and J 2 bases, with 14 bases left between them. CDR3 size: 14 residues. This chain's CDR3 is CSASRDVTAYEQYF. CDR3 bases: TGCAGTGCTAGTAGGGACGTCACCGCCTACGAGCAGTACTTC.

This clonotype has at least ten counts. The rearrangement uses TRBV7-8 and TRBJ1-1; possible D gene TRBD1, 6 bases. The length of the CDR3 is 14 residues. V lost 5 bases, J lost 5 bases, and 15 bases lay in between. From germline, CDR1 is SGHVS and CDR2 FQNEAQ. Written as DNA, the CDR3 is TGTGCCAGCAGCAAAGGGGGTCAGGGAACTGAAGCTTTCTTT. Translation: CASSKGGQGTEAFF.

The V call is TRBV7-9, the J call TRBJ1-1; perhaps TRBD1 as D (5 bases). Between the trimmed V and J ends, which lost 7 bases and 10 bases, there was a span of 25 bases. CDR1 and CDR2 (germline): SEHNR, FQNEAQ (reference sequence). The CDR3 sequence is 15 residues long. CDR3 protein: CASTHQDEGLLSAFF. CDR3 DNA: TGTGCCAGCACGCACCAGGACGAGGGGCTGCTTTCAGCTTTCTTT.

This clonotype has a count of ten or more. This rearrangement joins TRBV4-3 to TRBJ1-1; 9 positions agree with TRBD1. Germline V gives CDR1 LGHNA, CDR2 YSLEER. There are 16 residues in the CDR3. Losses at the gene ends were 5 bases for V and 0 bases for J; bases not matched to a gene: 7. CDR3 protein: CASSEGDRAMNTEAFF. The CDR3 DNA is TGCGCCAGCAGCGAGGGGGACAGGGCGATGAACACTGAAGCTTTCTTT.

Concerning this clonotype itself: No conserved phenylalanine or tryptophan is present at the end of the CDR3, so a read error is the likely explanation. The chain uses TRBV7-9 and TRBJ2-4; weak D call: TRBD1 (6 bases). Germline CDR1 is SEHNR and CDR2 is FQNEAQ (reference sequence). With 7 bases removed from V and 12 bases from J, the gap between germline ends came to 16 bases. The CDR3 contains 12 residues. CDR3 residues: CASIPGQLSQYS. In DNA, the CDR3 is TGTGCCAGCATCCCCGGACAGTTAAGTCAGTACTCC.

This clonotype was detected ten times or more. The chain is built from TRBV7-9 and TRBJ1-2; D not resolved. The CDR3 sequence is 15 residues long. The V gene lost 6 bases and the J gene lost 2 bases, with 16 bases spanning the gap. From germline, CDR1 is SEHNR and CDR2 FQNEAQ (reference sequence). The CDR3 loop reads CASSHSTNFNYGYTF. The DNA for the CDR3 is TGTGCCAGCAGTCACTCGACAAATTTCAACTATGGCTACACCTTC.

This clonotype came up many times. The genes are TRBV11-2 and TRBJ2-2; D ambiguous. The V gene's germline CDR1 is SGHAT and CDR2 FQNNGV. Trimming stripped 5 bases from V and 8 bases from J, with 6 bases between. The CDR3 consists of 11 residues. The CDR3 nucleotides read TGTGCCAGCAGCAGCCCAGGGGAGCTGTTTTTT. The encoded protein is CASSSPGELFF. Looking up the rest from reference TRBV11-2 and TRBJ2-2 gives the full variable domain: EAGVAQSPRYKIIEKRQSVAFWCNPISGHATLYWYQQILGQGPKLLIQFQNNGVVDDSQLPKDRFSAERLKGVDSTLKIQPAKLEDSAVYLCASSSPGELFFGEGSRLTVL.

Ten or more counts support this clonotype. The chain uses TRBV9 and TRBJ2-5; TRBD1 matches 8 bases. Trimming cost V 0 bases and J 5 bases; bases outside gene matches: 3. The CDR3 has 14 residues. CDR1 is SGDLS, CDR2 YYNGEE, per germline. The DNA for the CDR3 is TGTGCCAGCAGCGTAGACAGGGGGTTCGAGACCCAGTACTTC. Encoded protein: CASSVDRGFETQYF.

This clonotype was found many times. One end of the junction does not line up with germline, which may come from a read error. This chain uses TRBV19 with TRBJ2-7, with D possibly TRBD2 on 5 matching bases. Germline values: CDR1 LNHDA, CDR2 SQIVND (reference sequence). The length of the CDR3 is 14 residues. In DNA, the CDR3 is TGTGCCAGCAGTAGTGCGGGCCAGTCCTACGAGCAGTACTTC. The encoded protein is CASSSAGQSYEQYF.

The sample holds many counts of this clonotype. The chain is built from TRBV7-9 and TRBJ2-4; 8 bases match TRBD2. Germline V gives CDR1 SEHNR, CDR2 FQNEAQ (reference sequence). The CDR3 is made up of 15 amino acids. Unmatched junction bases numbered 8, after V lost 8 bases and J lost 2 bases. In DNA form, the CDR3 reads TGTGCCAGCTCCCAGGCGGGAGGATCCAAAAACATTCAGTACTTC. Translated: CASSQAGGSKNIQYF.

This clonotype was picked up many times. The genes are TRBV27 and TRBJ2-5; D unclear. The CDR3 spans 12 residues. Germline loops: CDR1 MNHEY, CDR2 SMNVEV (reference sequence). V lost 4 bases and J lost 1, with 4 bases in between. CDR3 bases: TGTGCCAGCAGTTCCCCCCAAGAGACCCAGTACTTC. As protein: CASSSPQETQYF.

Ten or more counts support this clonotype. This chain links TRBV5-4 with TRBJ2-7; no reliable D call. The V end lost 4 bases, the J end lost 2 bases, and 7 bases lay between the germline ends. The CDR3 extends over 12 amino acids. Germline CDR1 reads SGHNT; CDR2 reads YYREEE (reference sequence). Here the CDR3 DNA reads TGTGCCAGCAGCCGGAGTCCCTACGAGCAGTACTTC. Residues: CASSRSPYEQYF.

With regard to this clonotype: The junction does not match germline at one end; this may be a read error. This chain links TRBV27 with TRBJ2-5; the match to TRBD2 covers 7 bases. This CDR3 has 16 residues. Germline lookup yields CDR1 MNHEY and CDR2 SMNVEV (reference sequence). The CDR3 DNA follows: TGTGCCTGCAGCCCCCTTGCGGGAGCGGACCAAGAGACCCAGTACTTC. Translating it yields CACSPLAGADQETQYF.

This chain links TRBV9 with TRBJ1-1, with a weak D call TRBD1 (6 bases). Germline V CDR1 and CDR2: SGDLS, YYNGEE. This CDR3 spans 12 amino acids. Trimming pared 0 bases from V and 8 bases from J, leaving 8 bases between. CDR3 coding DNA: TGTGCCAGCAGCGTAGGGGGGCGAGAAGCTTTCTTT. This codes for CASSVGGREAFF.